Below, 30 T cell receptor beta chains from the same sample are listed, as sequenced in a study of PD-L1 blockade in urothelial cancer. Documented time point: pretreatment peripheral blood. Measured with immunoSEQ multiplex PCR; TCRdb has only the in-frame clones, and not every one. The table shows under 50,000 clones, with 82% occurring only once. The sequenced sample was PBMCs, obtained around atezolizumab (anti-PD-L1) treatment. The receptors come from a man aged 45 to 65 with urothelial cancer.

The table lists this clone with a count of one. As DNA, the CDR3 is TGCGCCAGCAGCCCCGAGGCAGGGCGGTTGGACACTGAAGCTTTCTTT. Encoded protein: CASSPEAGRLDTEAFF. The J gene is TRBJ1-1, the V gene TRBV5-1, with D possibly matching TRBD1 (5 bases). V lost 4 bases and J lost 3, with 19 bases in between. The germline CDR1 and CDR2 sequences are SGHRS and YFSETQ. CDR3 length equals 16 residues.

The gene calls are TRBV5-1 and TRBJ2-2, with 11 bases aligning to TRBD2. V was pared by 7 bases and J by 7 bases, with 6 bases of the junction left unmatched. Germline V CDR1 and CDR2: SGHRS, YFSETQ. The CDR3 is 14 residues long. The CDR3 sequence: CASGTSGLVGELFF. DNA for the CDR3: TGCGCCAGCGGGACTAGCGGTCTCGTCGGGGAGCTGTTTTTT.

The CDR3 spells CASSYSGQMNYGYTF. As DNA, the CDR3 is TGTGCCAGCAGTTACTCGGGACAGATGAACTATGGCTACACCTTC. The chain employs TRBV6-5 and TRBJ1-2; 7 bases match TRBD1. V dropped 0 bases and J dropped 2; count of bases not matched to a gene: 3. CDR1 and CDR2 from the germline V gene are MNHEY and SVGAGI. The CDR3 extends over 15 amino acids.

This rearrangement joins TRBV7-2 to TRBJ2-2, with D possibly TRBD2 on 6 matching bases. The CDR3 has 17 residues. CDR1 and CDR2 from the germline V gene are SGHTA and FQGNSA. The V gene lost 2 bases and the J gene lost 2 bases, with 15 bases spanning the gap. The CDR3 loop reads CASSLNRGLLNTGELFF. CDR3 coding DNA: TGTGCCAGCAGCTTAAATAGGGGACTTCTTAACACCGGGGAGCTGTTTTTT.

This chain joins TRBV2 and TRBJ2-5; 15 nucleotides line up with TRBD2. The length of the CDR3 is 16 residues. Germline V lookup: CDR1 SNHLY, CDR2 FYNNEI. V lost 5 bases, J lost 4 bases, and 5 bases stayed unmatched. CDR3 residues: CASSWTSGGAGETQYF. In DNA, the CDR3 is TGTGCCAGCAGTTGGACTAGCGGGGGGGCTGGAGAGACCCAGTACTTC.

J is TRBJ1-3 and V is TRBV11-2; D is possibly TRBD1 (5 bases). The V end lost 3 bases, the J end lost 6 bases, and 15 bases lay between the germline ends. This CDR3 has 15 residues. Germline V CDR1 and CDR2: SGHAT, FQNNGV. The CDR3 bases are TGTGCCAGCAGCTTGGACGACAGAGCCTTAAACACCATATATTTT. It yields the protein CASSLDDRALNTIYF.

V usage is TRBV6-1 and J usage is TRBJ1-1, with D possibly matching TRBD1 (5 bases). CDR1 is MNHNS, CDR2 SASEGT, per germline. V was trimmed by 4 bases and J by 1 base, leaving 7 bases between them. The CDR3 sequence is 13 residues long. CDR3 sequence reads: CASSAGQNTEAFF. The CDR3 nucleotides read TGTGCCAGCAGTGCAGGGCAGAACACTGAAGCTTTCTTT.

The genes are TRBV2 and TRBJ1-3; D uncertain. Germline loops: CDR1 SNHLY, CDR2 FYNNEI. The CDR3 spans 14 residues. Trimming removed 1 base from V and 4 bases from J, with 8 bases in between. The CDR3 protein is CASSEGGWGNTIYF. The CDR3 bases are TGTGCCAGCAGTGAAGGAGGGTGGGGAAACACCATATATTTT.

CDR3 region: CASSGGGANTDTQYF. The CDR3 DNA reads TGTGCCAGCAGCGGCGGGGGGGCGAACACAGATACGCAGTATTTT. The V call is TRBV5-4, the J call TRBJ2-3, with 9 bases matching TRBD2. Losses at the gene ends were 4 bases for V and 2 bases for J; bases not matched to a gene: 5. Germline lookup yields CDR1 SGHNT and CDR2 YYREEE (reference sequence). The CDR3 spans 15 residues.

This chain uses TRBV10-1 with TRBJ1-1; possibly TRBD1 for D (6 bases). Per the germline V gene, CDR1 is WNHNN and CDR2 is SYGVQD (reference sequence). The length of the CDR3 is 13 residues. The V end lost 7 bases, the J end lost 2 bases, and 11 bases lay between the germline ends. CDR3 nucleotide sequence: TGCGCCAGCAACGCGGACAGAAACACTGAAGCTTTCTTT. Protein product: CASNADRNTEAFF.

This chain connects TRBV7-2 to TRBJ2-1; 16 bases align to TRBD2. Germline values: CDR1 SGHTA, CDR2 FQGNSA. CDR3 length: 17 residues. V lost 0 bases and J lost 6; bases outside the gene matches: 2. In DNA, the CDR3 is TGTGCCAGCAGCTTAGCGGGACTAGCGGGGGGGCCCAATGAGCAGTTCTTC. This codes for CASSLAGLAGGPNEQFF.

CDR3: CASSLVSQGEKLFF. CDR3 nucleotides: TGTGCCAGCAGCTTAGTTTCTCAGGGTGAAAAACTGTTTTTT. The V and J genes are TRBV7-9 and TRBJ1-4; tentative D call: TRBD1 (5 bases). The CDR3 has 14 amino acids. Germline V lookup: CDR1 SEHNR, CDR2 FQNEAQ (reference sequence). The V end was cut by 1 base, the J end by 7 bases, with 10 bases between.

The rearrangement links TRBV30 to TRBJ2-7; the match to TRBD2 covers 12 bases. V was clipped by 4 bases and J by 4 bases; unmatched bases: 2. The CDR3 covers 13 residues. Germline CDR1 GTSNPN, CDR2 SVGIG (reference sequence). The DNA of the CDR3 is TGTGCCTGGATGACTAGCGGGAGTTACGAGCAGTACTTC. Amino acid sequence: CAWMTSGSYEQYF.

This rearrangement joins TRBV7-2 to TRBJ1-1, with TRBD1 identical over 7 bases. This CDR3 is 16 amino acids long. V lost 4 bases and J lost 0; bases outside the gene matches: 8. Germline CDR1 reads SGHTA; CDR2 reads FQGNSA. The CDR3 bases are TGTGCCAGCAGCTCATCAGGGGGACCAATGAACACTGAAGCTTTCTTT. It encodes CASSSSGGPMNTEAFF.

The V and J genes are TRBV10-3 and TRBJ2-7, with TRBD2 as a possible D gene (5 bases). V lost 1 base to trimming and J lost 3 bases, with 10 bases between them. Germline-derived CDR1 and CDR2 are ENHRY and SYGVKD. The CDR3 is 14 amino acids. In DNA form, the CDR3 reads TGTGCCATCAGTGAGTTAGCTAGCAGCTACGAGCAGTACTTC. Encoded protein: CAISELASSYEQYF.

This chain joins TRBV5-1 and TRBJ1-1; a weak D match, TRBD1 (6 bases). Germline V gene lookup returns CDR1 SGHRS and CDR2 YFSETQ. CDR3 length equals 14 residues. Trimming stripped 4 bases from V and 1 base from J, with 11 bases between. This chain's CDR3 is CASSPRTENTEAFF. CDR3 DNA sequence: TGCGCCAGCAGCCCGCGGACAGAGAACACTGAAGCTTTCTTT. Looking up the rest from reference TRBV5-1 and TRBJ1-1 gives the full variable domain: KAGVTQTPRYLIKTRGQQVTLSCSPISGHRSVSWYQQTPGQGLQFLFEYFSETQRNKGNFPGRFSGRQFSNSRSEMNVSTLELGDSALYLCASSPRTENTEAFFGQGTRLTVV.

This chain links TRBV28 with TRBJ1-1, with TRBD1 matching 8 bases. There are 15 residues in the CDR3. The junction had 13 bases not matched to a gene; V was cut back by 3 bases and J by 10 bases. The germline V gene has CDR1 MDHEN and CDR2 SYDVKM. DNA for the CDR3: TGTGCCAGCAGTTTTTCCGCAGGGGGCGTACCGGGAGCTTTCTTT. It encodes CASSFSAGGVPGAFF. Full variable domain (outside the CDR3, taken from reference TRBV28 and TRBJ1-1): DVKVTQSSRYLVKRTGEKVFLECVQDMDHENMFWYRQDPGLGLRLIYFSYDVKMKEKGDIPEGYSVSREKKERFSLILESASTNQTSMYLCASSFSAGGVPGAFFGQGTRLTVV.

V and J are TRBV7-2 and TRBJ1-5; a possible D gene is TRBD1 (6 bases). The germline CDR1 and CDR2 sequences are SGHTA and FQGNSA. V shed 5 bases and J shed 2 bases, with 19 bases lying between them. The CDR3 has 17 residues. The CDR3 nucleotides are TGTGCCAGCAGCCCACCAGGGGTAGGGGGTGGCAATCAGCCCCAGCATTTT. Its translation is CASSPPGVGGGNQPQHF.

CDR3 bases: TGTGCCAGCAGCCCTAGCGGGAGGTCAAACTACGAGCAGTACTTC. This encodes CASSPSGRSNYEQYF. This sequence joins TRBV7-3 and TRBJ2-7; 11 positions match TRBD2. The CDR3 is made up of 15 amino acids. Germline V gene data show CDR1 as SGHTA and CDR2 as FQGTGA. V gave up 5 bases and J gave up 3 bases; unmatched junction bases: 6.

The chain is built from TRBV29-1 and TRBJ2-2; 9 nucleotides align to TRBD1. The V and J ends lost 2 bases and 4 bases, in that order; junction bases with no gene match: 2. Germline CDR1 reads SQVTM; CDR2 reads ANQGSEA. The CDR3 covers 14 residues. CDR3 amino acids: CSVETGGFTGELFF. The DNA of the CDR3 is TGCAGCGTTGAAACAGGGGGCTTCACCGGGGAGCTGTTTTTT.

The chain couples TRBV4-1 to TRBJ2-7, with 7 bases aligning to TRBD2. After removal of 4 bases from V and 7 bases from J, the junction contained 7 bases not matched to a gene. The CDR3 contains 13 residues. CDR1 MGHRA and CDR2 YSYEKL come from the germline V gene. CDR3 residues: CASSLRRGSEQYF. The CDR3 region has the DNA TGCGCCAGCAGCCTTCGTCGCGGGAGTGAGCAGTACTTC.

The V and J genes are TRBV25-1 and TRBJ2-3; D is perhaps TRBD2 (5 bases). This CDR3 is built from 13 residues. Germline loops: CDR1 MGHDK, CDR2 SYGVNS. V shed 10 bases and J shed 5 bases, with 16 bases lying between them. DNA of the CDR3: TGTGCCACTACCCAATCGGGGAGAGATACGCAGTATTTT. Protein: CATTQSGRDTQYF.

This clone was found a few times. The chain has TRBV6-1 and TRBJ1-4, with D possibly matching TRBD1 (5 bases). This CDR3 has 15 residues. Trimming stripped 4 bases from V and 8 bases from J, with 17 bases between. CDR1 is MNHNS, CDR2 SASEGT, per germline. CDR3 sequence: CASSGTAGTMEKLFF. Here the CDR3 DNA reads TGTGCCAGCAGTGGGACCGCGGGGACTATGGAAAAACTGTTTTTT.

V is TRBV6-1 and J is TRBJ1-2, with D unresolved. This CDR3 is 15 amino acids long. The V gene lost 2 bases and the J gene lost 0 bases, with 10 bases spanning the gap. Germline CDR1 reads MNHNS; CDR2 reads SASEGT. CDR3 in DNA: TGTGCCAGCAGTGAAATGGCAGAAGCTAACTATGGCTACACCTTC. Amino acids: CASSEMAEANYGYTF.

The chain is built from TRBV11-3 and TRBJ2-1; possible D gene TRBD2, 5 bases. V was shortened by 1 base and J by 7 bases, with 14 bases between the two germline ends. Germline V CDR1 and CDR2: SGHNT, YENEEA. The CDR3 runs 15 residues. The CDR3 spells CASSLGRAGVNEQFF. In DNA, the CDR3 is TGTGCCAGCAGCTTAGGGCGGGCAGGTGTAAATGAGCAGTTCTTC. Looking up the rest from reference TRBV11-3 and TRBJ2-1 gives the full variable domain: EAGVVQSPRYKIIEKKQPVAFWCNPISGHNTLYWYLQNLGQGPELLIRYENEEAVDDSQLPKDRFSAERLKGVDSTLKIQPAELGDSAVYLCASSLGRAGVNEQFFGPGTRLTVL.

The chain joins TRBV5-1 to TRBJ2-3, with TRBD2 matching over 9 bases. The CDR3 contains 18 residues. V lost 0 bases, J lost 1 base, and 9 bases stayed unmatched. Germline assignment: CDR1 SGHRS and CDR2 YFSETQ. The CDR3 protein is CASSLGGLALWGTDTQYF. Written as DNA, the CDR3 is TGCGCCAGCAGCTTGGGCGGACTAGCGCTTTGGGGCACAGATACGCAGTATTTT.

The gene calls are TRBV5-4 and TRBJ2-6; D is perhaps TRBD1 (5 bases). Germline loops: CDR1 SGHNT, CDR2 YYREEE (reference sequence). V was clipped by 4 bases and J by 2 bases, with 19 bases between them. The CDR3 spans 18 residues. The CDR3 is CASSQGHKRSTGANVLTF. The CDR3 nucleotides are TGTGCCAGCAGCCAGGGCCATAAACGGAGCACTGGGGCCAACGTCCTGACTTTC.

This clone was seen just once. CDR3 nucleotides: TGTGCCACCAGCAGCCGGACTAGGGGCGAGCAGTACTTC. It specifies CATSSRTRGEQYF. The V gene is TRBV15, the J gene TRBJ2-7; 7 bases fit TRBD2. V shed 3 bases, J shed 6 bases, and the junction held 5 bases outside the gene matches. This CDR3 contains 13 residues. CDR1 and CDR2 from the germline V gene are LNHNV and YYDKDF (reference sequence). The full variable domain, rest sourced from reference TRBV15 and TRBJ2-7, is DAMVIQNPRYQVTQFGKPVTLSCSQTLNHNVMYWYQQKSSQAPKLLFHYYDKDFNNEADTPDNFQSRRPNTSFCFLDIRSPGLGDTAMYLCATSSRTRGEQYFGPGTRLTVT.

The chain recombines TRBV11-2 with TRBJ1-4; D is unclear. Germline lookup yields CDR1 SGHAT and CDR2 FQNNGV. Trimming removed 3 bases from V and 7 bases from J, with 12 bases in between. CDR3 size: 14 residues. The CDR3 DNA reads TGTGCCAGCAGCTTCTCCCTTGGCGGTGAAAAACTGTTTTTT. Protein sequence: CASSFSLGGEKLFF.

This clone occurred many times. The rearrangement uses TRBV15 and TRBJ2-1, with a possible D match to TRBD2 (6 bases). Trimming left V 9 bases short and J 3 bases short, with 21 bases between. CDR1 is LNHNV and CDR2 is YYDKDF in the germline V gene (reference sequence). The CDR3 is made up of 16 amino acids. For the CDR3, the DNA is TGTGCCACGGGCGCTGCGGGACTCCCCTTCTACAATGAGCAGTTCTTC. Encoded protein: CATGAAGLPFYNEQFF.